The rows below give T cell receptor beta chains drawn from one sample of a study of beta chain features in type 1 diabetes. Only in-frame clones appear in the TCRdb table, and some are missing; sequencing was by immunoSEQ multiplex PCR. This repertoire shows 450,000 to 550,000 clones, about 32% found once; its top ten account for 0.05% to 0.065%. The sequencing sample was made of naive CD4+ T cells from blood. The source is a man younger than 35 in good health. CDR3s include the opening cysteine and the closing phenylalanine or tryptophan. Each record gives: V gene, J gene, D gene, clone size, CDR3 protein, CDR3 DNA. The D gene is left open where the match is weak. A clone size is listed for some rows: how often the clone was seen (once, few, many), or a class if it is expanded.

v_call: TRBV7-2
j_call: TRBJ2-7
d_call: -
clone_size: few
cdr3_aa: CASSWMRNSEQYF
cdr3_nt: TGTGCCAGCAGCTGGATGAGAAACAGCGAGCAGTACTTC

v_call: TRBV7-9
j_call: TRBJ2-3
d_call: TRBD1
clone_size: -
cdr3_aa: CASSRRDRGADTQYF
cdr3_nt: TGTGCCAGCAGCCGCCGGGACAGGGGAGCAGATACGCAGTATTTT

v_call: TRBV5-1
j_call: TRBJ2-7
d_call: -
clone_size: few
cdr3_aa: CASSTGTVSSYEQYF
cdr3_nt: TGCGCCAGCAGCACCGGGACGGTGAGCTCCTACGAGCAGTACTTC

v_call: TRBV10-3
j_call: TRBJ1-1
d_call: -
clone_size: -
cdr3_aa: CAIRITGNAEAFF
cdr3_nt: TGTGCCATCAGAATCACAGGGAACGCTGAAGCTTTCTTT

v_call: TRBV9
j_call: TRBJ2-1
d_call: -
clone_size: -
cdr3_aa: CASSVVTTGRDEQFF
cdr3_nt: TGTGCCAGCAGCGTAGTCACTACCGGTCGAGATGAGCAGTTCTTC

v_call: TRBV2
j_call: TRBJ1-2
d_call: -
clone_size: -
cdr3_aa: CASSDDGGYTF
cdr3_nt: TGTGCCAGCAGTGACGACGGTGGCTACACCTTC

v_call: TRBV13
j_call: TRBJ2-1
d_call: TRBD2
clone_size: few
cdr3_aa: CASSPPGLGEGEQFF
cdr3_nt: TGTGCCAGCAGCCCCCCCGGACTGGGGGAGGGGGAGCAGTTCTTC

v_call: TRBV6-1
j_call: TRBJ2-3
d_call: -
clone_size: -
cdr3_aa: CASTEAHPGSQYF
cdr3_nt: TGTGCCAGCACCGAAGCGCACCCAGGGTCGCAGTATTTT

v_call: TRBV19
j_call: TRBJ2-1
d_call: TRBD1
clone_size: few
cdr3_aa: CASSRQGEENEQFF
cdr3_nt: TGTGCCAGTAGTCGACAGGGGGAGGAAAATGAGCAGTTCTTC

v_call: TRBV7-9
j_call: TRBJ1-3
d_call: TRBD1
clone_size: -
cdr3_aa: CASSDTGGQGNTIYF
cdr3_nt: TGTGCCAGCAGCGACACAGGGGGACAAGGAAACACCATATATTTT

v_call: TRBV10-3
j_call: TRBJ2-1
d_call: TRBD2
clone_size: -
cdr3_aa: CAISDSGTTNEQFF
cdr3_nt: TGTGCCATCAGTGACTCCGGGACTACCAATGAGCAGTTCTTC

v_call: TRBV25-1
j_call: TRBJ2-1
d_call: -
clone_size: few
cdr3_aa: CASSEPENNEQFF
cdr3_nt: TGTGCCAGCAGTGAACCAGAAAACAATGAGCAGTTCTTC

v_call: TRBV29-1
j_call: TRBJ1-1
d_call: -
clone_size: few
cdr3_aa: CSVEDLVSGAGTEAFF
cdr3_nt: TGCAGCGTTGAAGACCTCGTGTCAGGGGCGGGAACTGAAGCTTTCTTT

v_call: TRBV2
j_call: TRBJ2-7
d_call: TRBD1
clone_size: -
cdr3_aa: CASSRTGNEQYF
cdr3_nt: TGTGCCAGCAGTCGGACAGGGAACGAGCAGTACTTC

v_call: TRBV30
j_call: TRBJ1-4
d_call: -
clone_size: few
cdr3_aa: CAWQVGGGDEKLFF
cdr3_nt: TGTGCCTGGCAGGTTGGGGGAGGAGACGAAAAACTGTTTTTT

v_call: TRBV29-1
j_call: TRBJ1-1
d_call: -
clone_size: -
cdr3_aa: CSVDRAQNTEAFF
cdr3_nt: TGCAGCGTTGATAGGGCTCAGAACACTGAAGCTTTCTTT

v_call: TRBV4-3
j_call: TRBJ2-3
d_call: -
clone_size: -
cdr3_aa: CASSQGTSVVLDTQYF
cdr3_nt: TGCGCCAGCAGCCAAGGGACATCGGTAGTTCTAGATACGCAGTATTTT

v_call: TRBV7-6
j_call: TRBJ2-1
d_call: -
clone_size: -
cdr3_aa: CASSPGAAYNEQFF
cdr3_nt: TGTGCCAGCAGCCCCGGGGCAGCGTACAATGAGCAGTTCTTC

v_call: TRBV18
j_call: TRBJ2-7
d_call: -
clone_size: -
cdr3_aa: CASSPQQDVEQYF
cdr3_nt: TGTGCCAGCTCACCACAACAGGACGTAGAGCAGTACTTC

v_call: TRBV6-6
j_call: TRBJ2-1
d_call: -
clone_size: -
cdr3_aa: CASSYSMYNEQFF
cdr3_nt: TGTGCCAGCAGTTACTCGATGTACAATGAGCAGTTCTTC

v_call: TRBV4-1
j_call: TRBJ2-5
d_call: -
clone_size: -
cdr3_aa: CASSQDSVYVETQYF
cdr3_nt: TGCGCCAGCAGCCAAGATTCAGTCTATGTGGAGACCCAGTACTTC

v_call: TRBV7-6
j_call: TRBJ1-2
d_call: TRBD1
clone_size: few
cdr3_aa: CASSSAATGTDYGYTF
cdr3_nt: TGTGCCAGCAGCTCGGCCGCGACCGGGACAGACTATGGCTACACCTTC

v_call: TRBV30
j_call: TRBJ2-7
d_call: -
clone_size: -
cdr3_aa: CAWSTGAEYEQYF
cdr3_nt: TGTGCCTGGAGTACCGGGGCCGAGTACGAGCAGTACTTC

v_call: TRBV5-1
j_call: TRBJ2-7
d_call: TRBD2
clone_size: -
cdr3_aa: CASSLEVAGAYEQYF
cdr3_nt: TGCGCCAGCAGCTTGGAGGTAGCGGGGGCCTACGAGCAGTACTTC

v_call: TRBV30
j_call: TRBJ1-3
d_call: -
clone_size: -
cdr3_aa: CAWGEISGNTIYF
cdr3_nt: TGTGCCTGGGGAGAAATATCGGGAAACACCATATATTTT

v_call: TRBV5-1
j_call: TRBJ2-7
d_call: TRBD2
clone_size: few
cdr3_aa: CASSRRENYEQYF
cdr3_nt: TGCGCCAGCAGCAGGCGGGAGAACTACGAGCAGTACTTC

v_call: TRBV4-3
j_call: TRBJ2-3
d_call: -
clone_size: -
cdr3_aa: CASSQDRGYKTQYF
cdr3_nt: TGCGCCAGCAGCCAAGATAGAGGCTACAAAACGCAGTATTTT

v_call: TRBV9
j_call: TRBJ2-1
d_call: -
clone_size: few
cdr3_aa: CASSVIGEYNEQFF
cdr3_nt: TGTGCCAGCAGCGTAATTGGGGAGTACAATGAGCAGTTCTTC

v_call: TRBV15
j_call: TRBJ1-4
d_call: -
clone_size: few
cdr3_aa: CATSRATGLVEKLFF
cdr3_nt: TGTGCCACCAGCAGAGCTACCGGGTTGGTTGAAAAACTGTTTTTT

v_call: TRBV30
j_call: TRBJ1-2
d_call: -
clone_size: -
cdr3_aa: CAWSVRTVGYTF
cdr3_nt: TGTGCCTGGAGTGTCCGGACGGTAGGCTACACCTTC

v_call: TRBV7-3
j_call: TRBJ2-7
d_call: -
clone_size: -
cdr3_aa: CASSLSANSYEQYF
cdr3_nt: TGTGCCAGCAGCTTAAGTGCCAACTCCTACGAGCAGTACTTC